This TCR beta chain was sequenced for a study of blood T cell repertoires in COVID-19. Study details: Sites in the United States, Italy and Spain provided acute and convalescent COVID-19 samples. In each case, the material was cDNA or gDNA derived from T cells, B-cell-depleted T cells, or PBMCs.

In this sample, this clone turned up a few times. Germline loops: CDR1 SGHAT, CDR2 FQDESV (reference sequence). This CDR3 comprises 13 residues. The V end was cut by 5 bases, the J end by 7 bases, with 9 bases between. Enrolled during active infection, Seattle patients were then followed longitudinally. TCRdb keeps only in-frame clones here, not all; method: immunoSEQ multiplex PCR. The table shows about 170,000 clones, with around 85% occurring only once. The sequenced sample was peripheral blood. The chain uses TRBV11-1 and TRBJ1-6; possible D gene TRBD1, 6 bases. This receptor was obtained from an elderly woman with COVID-19, enrolled during active disease. The CDR3 sequence: CASSPDRNSPLHF. The CDR3 region has the DNA TGTGCCAGCAGCCCGGACAGAAATTCACCCCTCCACTTT.